This TCR beta chain was found in a study of cytomegalovirus exposure and HLA in healthy donors. Primers included in the PCR were 60 Vbeta and 13 Jbeta primers. Using immunoSEQ multiplex PCR, the repertoire was profiled, and TCRdb retains in-frame clones only, with some absent. The sample yields 95,000 to 130,000 clones, roughly three quarters seen once. Germline values: CDR1 SGHDN, CDR2 FVKESK. The CDR3 runs to 16 residues. V gave up 1 base and J gave up 4 bases, with 16 bases separating them. This chain joins TRBV14 and TRBJ2-5; tentative D call: TRBD1 (5 bases). The origin of this receptor is a woman aged 18-29 years in good health and CMV-seronegative. Sequencing was carried out using PBMCs. The CDR3 coding sequence is TGTGCCAGCAGCCAAGCGGTCAACAGGCTCCGAGAGACCCAGTACTTC. Translation: CASSQAVNRLRETQYF. Combining the CDR3 with reference TRBV14 and TRBJ2-5 gives the whole variable domain EAGVTQFPSHSVIEKGQTVTLRCDPISGHDNLYWYRRVMGKEIKFLLHFVKESKQDESGMPNNRFLAERTGGTYSTLKVQPAELEDSGVYFCASSQAVNRLRETQYFGPGTRLLVL.